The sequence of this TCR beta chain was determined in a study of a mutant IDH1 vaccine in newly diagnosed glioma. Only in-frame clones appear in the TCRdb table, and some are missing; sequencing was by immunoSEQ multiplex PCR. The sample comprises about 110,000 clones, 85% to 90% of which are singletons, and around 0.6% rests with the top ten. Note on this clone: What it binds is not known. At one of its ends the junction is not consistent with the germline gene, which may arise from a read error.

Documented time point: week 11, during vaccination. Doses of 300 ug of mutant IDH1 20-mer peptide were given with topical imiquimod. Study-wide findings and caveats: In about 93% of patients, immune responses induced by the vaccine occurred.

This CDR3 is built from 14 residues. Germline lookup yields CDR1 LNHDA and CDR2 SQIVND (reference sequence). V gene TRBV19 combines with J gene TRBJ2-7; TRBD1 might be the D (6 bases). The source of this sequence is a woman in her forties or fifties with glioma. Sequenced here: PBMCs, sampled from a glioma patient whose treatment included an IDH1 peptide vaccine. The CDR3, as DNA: TGTGCCAGTAGCATAGGGGGTTCGTACTACGAGCAGTACTTC. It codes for CASSIGGSYYEQYF.